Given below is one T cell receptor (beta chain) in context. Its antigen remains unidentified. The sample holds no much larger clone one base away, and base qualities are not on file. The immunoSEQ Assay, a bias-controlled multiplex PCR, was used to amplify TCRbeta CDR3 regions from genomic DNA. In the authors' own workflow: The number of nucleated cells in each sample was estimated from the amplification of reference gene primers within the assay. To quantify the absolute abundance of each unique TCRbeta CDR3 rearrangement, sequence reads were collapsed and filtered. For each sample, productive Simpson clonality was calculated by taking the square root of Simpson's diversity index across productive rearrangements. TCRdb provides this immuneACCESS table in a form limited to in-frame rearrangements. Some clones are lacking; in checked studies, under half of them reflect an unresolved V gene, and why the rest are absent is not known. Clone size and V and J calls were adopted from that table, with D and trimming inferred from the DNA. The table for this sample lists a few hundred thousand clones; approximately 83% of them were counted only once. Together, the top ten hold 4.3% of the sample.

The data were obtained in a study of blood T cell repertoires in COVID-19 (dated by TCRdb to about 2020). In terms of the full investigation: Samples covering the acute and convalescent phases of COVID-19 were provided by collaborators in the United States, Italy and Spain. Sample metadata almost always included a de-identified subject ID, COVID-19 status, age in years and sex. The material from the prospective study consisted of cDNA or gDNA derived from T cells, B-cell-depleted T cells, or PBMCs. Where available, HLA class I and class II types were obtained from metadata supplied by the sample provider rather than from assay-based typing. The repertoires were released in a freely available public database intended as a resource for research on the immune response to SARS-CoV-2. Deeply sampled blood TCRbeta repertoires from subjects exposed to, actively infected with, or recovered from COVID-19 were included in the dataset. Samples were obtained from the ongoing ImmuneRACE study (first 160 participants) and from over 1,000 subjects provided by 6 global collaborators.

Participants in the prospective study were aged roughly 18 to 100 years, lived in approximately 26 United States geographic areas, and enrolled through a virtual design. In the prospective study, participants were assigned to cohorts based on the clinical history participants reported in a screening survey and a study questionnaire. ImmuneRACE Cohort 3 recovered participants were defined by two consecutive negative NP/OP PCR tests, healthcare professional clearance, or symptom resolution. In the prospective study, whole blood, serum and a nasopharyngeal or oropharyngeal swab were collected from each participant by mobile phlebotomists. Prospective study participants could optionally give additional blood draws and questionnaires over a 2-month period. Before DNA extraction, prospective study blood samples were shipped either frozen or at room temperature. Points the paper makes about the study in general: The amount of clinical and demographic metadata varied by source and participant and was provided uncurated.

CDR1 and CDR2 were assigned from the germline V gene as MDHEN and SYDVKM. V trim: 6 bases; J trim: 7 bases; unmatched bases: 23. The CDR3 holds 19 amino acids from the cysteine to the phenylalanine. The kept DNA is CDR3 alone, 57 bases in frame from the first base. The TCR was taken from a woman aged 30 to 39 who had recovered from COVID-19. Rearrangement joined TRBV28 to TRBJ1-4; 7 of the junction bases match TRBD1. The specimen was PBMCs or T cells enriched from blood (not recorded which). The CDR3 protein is CASSPGQRSLLTRGEKLFF. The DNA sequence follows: TGTGCCAGCAGCCCGGGACAGCGAAGCCTCCTAACGAGGGGTGAAAAACTGTTTTTT.